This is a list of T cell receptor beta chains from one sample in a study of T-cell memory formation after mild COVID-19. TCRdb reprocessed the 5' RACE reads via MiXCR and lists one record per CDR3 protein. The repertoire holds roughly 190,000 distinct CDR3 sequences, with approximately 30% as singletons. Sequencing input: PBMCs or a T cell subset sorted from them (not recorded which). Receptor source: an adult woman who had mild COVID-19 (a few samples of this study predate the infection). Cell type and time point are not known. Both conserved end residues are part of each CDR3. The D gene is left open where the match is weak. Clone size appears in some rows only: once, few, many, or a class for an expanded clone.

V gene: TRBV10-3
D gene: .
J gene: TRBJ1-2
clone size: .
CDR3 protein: CAISEGGMIYGYTF
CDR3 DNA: TGTGCCATCAGTGAAGGCGGGATGATTTATGGCTACACCTTC

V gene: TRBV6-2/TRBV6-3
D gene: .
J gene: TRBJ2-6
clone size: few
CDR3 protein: CASRPYLSGANVLTF
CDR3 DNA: TGTGCCAGCAGACCTTACCTCTCTGGGGCCAACGTCCTGACTTTC

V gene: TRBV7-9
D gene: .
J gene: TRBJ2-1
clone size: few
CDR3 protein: CASSLADSNEQFF
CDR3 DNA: TGTGCCAGCAGCTTAGCTGACAGCAATGAGCAGTTCTTC

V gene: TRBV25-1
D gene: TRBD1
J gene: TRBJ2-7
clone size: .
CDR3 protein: CASSEFEDRVNDEQYF
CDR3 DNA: TGTGCCAGCAGTGAATTTGAGGACAGGGTCAACGACGAGCAGTACTTC

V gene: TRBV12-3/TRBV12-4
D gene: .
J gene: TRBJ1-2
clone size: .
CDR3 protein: CASSLSGAVYGYTF
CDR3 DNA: TGTGCCAGCAGTTTGTCAGGGGCGGTCTATGGCTACACCTTC

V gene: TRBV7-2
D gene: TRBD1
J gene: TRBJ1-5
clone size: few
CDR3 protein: CASSTQTGLSQPQHF
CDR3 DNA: TGTGCCAGCAGCACCCAGACAGGGCTTTCTCAGCCCCAGCATTTT

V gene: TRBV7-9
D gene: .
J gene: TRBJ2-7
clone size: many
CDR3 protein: CASSSPYEQYF
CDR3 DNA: TGTGCCAGCAGCTCCCCCTACGAGCAGTACTTC

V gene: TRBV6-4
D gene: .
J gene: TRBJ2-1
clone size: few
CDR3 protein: CASRRQGPSGKDEQFF
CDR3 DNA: TGTGCCAGCAGAAGACAGGGGCCTAGCGGGAAAGATGAGCAGTTCTTC

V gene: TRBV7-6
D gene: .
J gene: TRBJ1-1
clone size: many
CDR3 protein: CASSLRIDTEAFF
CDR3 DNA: TGTGCCAGCAGCTTAAGGATCGACACTGAAGCTTTCTTT

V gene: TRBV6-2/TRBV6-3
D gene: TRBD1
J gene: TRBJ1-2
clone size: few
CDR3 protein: CASSTGVYGYTF
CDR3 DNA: TGTGCCAGCAGTACAGGGGTGTATGGCTACACCTTC

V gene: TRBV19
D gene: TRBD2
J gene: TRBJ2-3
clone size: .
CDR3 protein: CASSMWRGEQYF
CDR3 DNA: TGTGCCAGTAGTATGTGGCGGGGGGAGCAGTATTTT

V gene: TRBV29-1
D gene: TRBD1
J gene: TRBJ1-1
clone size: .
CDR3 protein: CSAGTGGIGAFF
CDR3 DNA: TGCAGCGCCGGGACAGGGGGCATTGGGGCTTTCTTT

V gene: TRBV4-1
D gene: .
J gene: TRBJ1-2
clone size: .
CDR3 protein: CASSPTPGPPSYTF
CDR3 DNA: TGCGCCAGCAGCCCAACGCCGGGACCCCCAAGCTACACCTTC

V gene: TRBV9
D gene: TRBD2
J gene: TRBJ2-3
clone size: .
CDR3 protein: CASSATPRAGGLTDTQYF
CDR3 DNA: TGTGCCAGCAGCGCGACCCCCCGGGCGGGAGGCCTCACAGATACGCAGTATTTT

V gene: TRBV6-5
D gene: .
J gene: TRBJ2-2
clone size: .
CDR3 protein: CASTIHRATGELFF
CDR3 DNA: TGTGCCAGCACTATTCACAGGGCCACCGGGGAGCTGTTTTTT

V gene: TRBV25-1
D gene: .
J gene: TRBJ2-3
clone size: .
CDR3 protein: CASSVASLTDTQYF
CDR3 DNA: TGTGCCAGCAGTGTAGCTAGCCTCACAGATACGCAGTATTTT

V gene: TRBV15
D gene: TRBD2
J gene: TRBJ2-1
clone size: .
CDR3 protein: CATSRAGRGGLNEQFF
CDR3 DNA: TGTGCCACCAGCAGAGCTGGGCGGGGGGGCCTTAATGAGCAGTTCTTC

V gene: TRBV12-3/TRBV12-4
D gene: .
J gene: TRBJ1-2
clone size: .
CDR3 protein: CASTFRGFSGYGYTF
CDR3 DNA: TGTGCCAGCACCTTTAGGGGTTTTTCGGGCTATGGCTACACCTTC

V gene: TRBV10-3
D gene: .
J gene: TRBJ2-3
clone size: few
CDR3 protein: CAISAMGDTQYF
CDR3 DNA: TGTGCCATCAGTGCCATGGGAGATACGCAGTATTTT